The sequence of this T cell receptor beta chain was determined in a study of OX40 agonist ivuxolimab in advanced cancers. Some background on the complete study: Ivuxolimab was an agonistic, fully human IgG2 monoclonal antibody directed against OX40 (CD134), a costimulatory receptor. Intravenous ivuxolimab was administered to patients every 2 weeks at six dose levels: 0.01, 0.1, 0.3, 1.5, 3 and 10 mg/kg. Of the approximately 54 dose-escalation patients, hepatocellular carcinoma was present in approximately 20, melanoma in roughly 15, renal cell carcinoma in 9 and head and neck cancer in 9. The dose-escalation cohort was 80% to 90% male with a mean age of around 62 years, ranging from roughly 20 to 80. Prior anti-PD-1, anti-PD-L1 or anti-CTLA-4 therapy was permitted, and checkpoint inhibitors had been received by about two fifths of dose-escalation patients. Partial responses occurred in three dose-escalation patients: two with cutaneous melanoma and one with hepatocellular carcinoma. The point of sequencing TCRbeta in the periphery was to test whether ivuxolimab changed TCR sequence diversity and drove clonal T-cell expansion. The paper describes the monotherapy dose-escalation part (N of about 57 patients) of the phase I trial of ivuxolimab.

To sequence the TCRbeta CDR3 region, genomic DNA was isolated from the sorted cells. TCRbeta CDR3 regions were sequenced using the immunoSEQ Assay. This is the immuneACCESS table as TCRdb keeps it, with only in-frame sequences that have V and J called. A part of the clones is gone; compared with another copy, unresolved V genes explain less than half, and the rest is unexplained. In all, the sample holds under 95,000 clones, and 75% to 90% of those were seen once. The ten largest clones add up to 2.5% to 3% of the sample. This clone appeared a few times. Its antigen is unknown. Germline is not matched at one junction end, which may reflect a read error. The paper's findings and limits, for the study overall: On average, CD8+ T cells showed more expanded clones than CD4+ T cells after ivuxolimab. At doses of 0.1 to 3.0 mg/kg, clonal expansion of both CD4+ and CD8+ T cells in blood was seen between baseline and week 6. Low levels of normalized T-cell clonal expansion were also shown by some nonresponding patients. Partial responders in the 0.1-3.0 mg/kg groups had among the lowest normalized peripheral clonal expansion, especially among CD8+ T cells. The antigen specificity of the peripheral T cells that underwent clonal expansion was not determined.

CDR1 and CDR2 were assigned from the germline V gene as MDHEN and SYDVKM. Inclusive of the bounding cysteine and phenylalanine, the CDR3 is 16 residues long. The DNA shown is the 48-base CDR3, in frame from base 1. The trial excluded patients who had a history of autoimmune disease or who were on systemic immunosuppression. Peripheral blood for TCR sequencing was collected from all dose cohorts at baseline, on cycle 4 day 1, and on cycle 7 day 1. The samples were drawn from a first-in-human, open-label, multicenter phase I dose-escalation trial of ivuxolimab. The trial enrolled adults with locally advanced or metastatic head and neck squamous cell, hepatocellular, melanoma or renal cell carcinoma. Before TCR sequencing, CD4+ and CD8+ T cells were separately sorted from peripheral blood.

The TCR originated in an adult with an advanced solid tumor such as melanoma, head and neck, liver or kidney cancer. Recombination linked TRBV28 to TRBJ2-3; a stretch of 8 junction bases matches TRBD2. Material: CD4+ or CD8+ T cells sorted from blood, obtained in a trial of the OX40 agonist ivuxolimab. CDR3 protein: CASSLFSGASTDAQYF. Here is the DNA: TGTGCCAGCAGTTTATTTAGCGGGGCTAGCACAGATGCGCAGTATTTT. Joined to the reference TRBV28 and TRBJ2-3 proteins, this CDR3 gives the full variable domain: DVKVTQSSRYLVKRTGEKVFLECVQDMDHENMFWYRQDPGLGLRLIYFSYDVKMKEKGDIPEGYSVSREKKERFSLILESASTNQTSMYLCASSLFSGASTDAQYFGPGTRLTVL.